Listed below are T cell receptor beta chains from one sample, sequenced in a study of blood T cell repertoires in COVID-19. Profiled with immunoSEQ multiplex PCR; TCRdb holds only in-frame clones, not every one. The sample holds under 200,000 clones; about 90% are singletons and the top ten take about 6.5%. The specimen was PBMCs or T cells enriched from blood (not recorded which). These receptors originate from a woman between 45 and 60 years old who had recovered from COVID-19. Each CDR3 is given with its conserved first and last residue. D genes are given only for firm matches. Some rows have no size entry. The others give once, few or many, or a class for an expanded clone.

>TRBV6-4|TRBJ1-3|.|.
CARLTAGRTGNTIYF
TGTGCCAGATTGACAGCGGGGAGAACAGGAAACACCATATATTTT
>TRBV3-1/TRBV3-2|TRBJ2-3|.|TRBD2
CASSQGSGRAERDTQYF
TGTGCCAGCAGCCAAGGTAGCGGGAGGGCCGAGAGAGATACGCAGTATTTT
>TRBV5-1|TRBJ2-2|.|.
CASSLYSQNTGELFF
TGCGCCAGCAGCTTGTATAGCCAGAACACCGGGGAGCTGTTTTTT
>TRBV5-4|TRBJ2-1|.|TRBD2
CASSLASSGGNEQFF
TGTGCCAGCAGCTTGGCGTCTAGCGGGGGGAATGAGCAGTTCTTC
>TRBV2|TRBJ2-5|.|TRBD2
CASMWGGNQETQYF
TGTGCCAGCATGTGGGGGGGGAACCAAGAGACCCAGTACTTC
>TRBV19|TRBJ1-2|.|.
CASSIGGDYYGYTF
TGTGCCAGTAGTATAGGGGGGGACTACTATGGCTACACCTTC
>TRBV19|TRBJ2-6|.|.
CASSPGPTGKGLSGANVLTF
TGTGCCAGTAGTCCCGGCCCCACAGGGAAGGGGTTGTCTGGGGCCAACGTCCTGACTTTC
>TRBV4-2|TRBJ2-1|few|.
CASSQVEIGYNEQFF
TGTGCCAGCAGCCAAGTAGAAATTGGCTACAATGAGCAGTTCTTC
>TRBV15|TRBJ1-5|.|TRBD1
CATSRGVADRGRGGGQPQHF
TGTGCCACCAGCAGAGGGGTCGCGGACAGGGGGCGCGGCGGGGGACAGCCCCAGCATTTT
>TRBV14|TRBJ1-1|.|.
CASSQAGMNTEAFF
TGTGCCAGCAGCCAAGCGGGTATGAACACTGAAGCTTTCTTT
>TRBV15|TRBJ2-2|.|TRBD1
CATSNLGTVLSGELFF
TGTGCCACCAGCAATCTAGGGACAGTACTTTCCGGGGAGCTGTTTTTT
>TRBV5-1|TRBJ2-7|.|.
CASRSSLPYEQYF
TGCGCCAGCAGAAGTTCCCTACCCTACGAGCAGTACTTC
>TRBV5-4|TRBJ1-2|.|.
CASSFPQGEGDYGYTF
TGTGCCAGCAGCTTCCCCCAGGGAGAGGGGGACTATGGCTACACCTTC
>TRBV30|TRBJ2-1|.|TRBD1
CAWSWGQGRNEQFF
TGTGCCTGGAGTTGGGGACAGGGCCGAAATGAGCAGTTCTTC
>TRBV5-6|TRBJ2-2|.|TRBD2
CASSDIAGEDTGELFF
TGTGCCAGCAGCGACATAGCGGGAGAGGACACCGGGGAGCTGTTTTTT
>TRBV2|TRBJ1-3|.|.
CASSALLSGNTIYF
TGTGCCAGCAGTGCCCTTCTCTCTGGAAACACCATATATTTT
>TRBV11-3|TRBJ1-1|.|.
CASSLDIRNTEAFF
TGTGCCAGCAGCTTAGATATCAGGAACACTGAAGCTTTCTTT
>TRBV6-5|TRBJ2-3|once|.
CASSYSSGLGTDTQYF
TGTGCCAGCAGTTACTCGTCAGGGTTGGGCACAGATACGCAGTATTTT
>TRBV18|TRBJ2-1|.|TRBD2
CASSPGTSGSLLNEQFF
TGTGCCAGCTCACCCGGGACTAGCGGGAGCCTACTCAATGAGCAGTTCTTC
>TRBV28|TRBJ1-5|.|.
CASRSPTRGSNQPQHF
TGTGCCAGCAGGTCTCCTACAAGAGGTAGCAATCAGCCCCAGCATTTT
>TRBV4-1|TRBJ2-2|.|.
CASSQDDRNTGELFF
TGCGCCAGCAGCCAAGATGACAGGAACACCGGGGAGCTGTTTTTT
>TRBV7-6|TRBJ2-7|once|TRBD2
CASGLGREFEQYF
TGTGCCAGCGGCTTAGGGCGGGAGTTTGAGCAGTACTTC
>TRBV5-1|TRBJ2-1|.|TRBD1
CASGDRAYNEQFF
TGCGCCAGCGGCGACAGGGCTTACAATGAGCAGTTCTTC